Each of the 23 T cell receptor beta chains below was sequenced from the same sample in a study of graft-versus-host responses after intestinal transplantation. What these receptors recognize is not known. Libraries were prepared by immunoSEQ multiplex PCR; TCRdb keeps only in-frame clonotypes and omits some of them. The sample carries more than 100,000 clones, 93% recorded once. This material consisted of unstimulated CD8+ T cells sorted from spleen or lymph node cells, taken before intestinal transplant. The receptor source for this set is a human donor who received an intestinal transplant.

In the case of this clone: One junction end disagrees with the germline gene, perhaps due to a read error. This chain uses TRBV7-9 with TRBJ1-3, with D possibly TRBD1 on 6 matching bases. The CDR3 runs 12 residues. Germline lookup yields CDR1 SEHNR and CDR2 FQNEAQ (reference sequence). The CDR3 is CASSPSQGSLPF. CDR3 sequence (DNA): TGTGCCAGCAGCCCCTCTCAGGGGAGTCTCCCCTTT.

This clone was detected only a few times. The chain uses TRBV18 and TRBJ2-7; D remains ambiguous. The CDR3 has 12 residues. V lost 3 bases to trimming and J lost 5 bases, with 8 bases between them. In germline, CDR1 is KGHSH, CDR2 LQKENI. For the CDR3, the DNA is TGTGCCAGCTCACCTTATCGGGACGAGCAGTACTTC. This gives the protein CASSPYRDEQYF. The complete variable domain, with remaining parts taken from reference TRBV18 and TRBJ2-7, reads NAGVMQNPRHLVRRRGQEARLRCSPMKGHSHVYWYRQLPEEGLKFMVYLQKENIIDESGMPKERFSAEFPKEGPSILRIQQVVRGDSAAYFCASSPYRDEQYFGPGTRLTVT.

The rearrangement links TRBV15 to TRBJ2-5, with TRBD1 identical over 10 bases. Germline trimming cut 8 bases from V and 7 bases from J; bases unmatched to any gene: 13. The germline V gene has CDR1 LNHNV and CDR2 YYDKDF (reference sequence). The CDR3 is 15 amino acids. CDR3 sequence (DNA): TGTGCCACCCGACAGACTGCGGGACAGGGGCCGACCCAGTACTTC. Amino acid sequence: CATRQTAGQGPTQYF.

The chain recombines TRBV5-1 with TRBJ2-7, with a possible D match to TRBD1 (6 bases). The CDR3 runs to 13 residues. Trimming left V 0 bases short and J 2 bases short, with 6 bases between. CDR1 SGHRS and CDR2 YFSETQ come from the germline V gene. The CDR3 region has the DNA TGCGCCAGCAGCTTGGACAGGGCCTACGAGCAGTACTTC. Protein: CASSLDRAYEQYF.

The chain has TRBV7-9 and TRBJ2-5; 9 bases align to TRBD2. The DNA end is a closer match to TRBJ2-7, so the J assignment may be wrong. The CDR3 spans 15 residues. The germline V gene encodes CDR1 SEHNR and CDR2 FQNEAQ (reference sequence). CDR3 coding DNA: TGTGCCAGCAGCTTGCCTAGCGGGGCCCCCTACGAGCAGTACTTC. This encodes CASSLPSGAPYEQYF.

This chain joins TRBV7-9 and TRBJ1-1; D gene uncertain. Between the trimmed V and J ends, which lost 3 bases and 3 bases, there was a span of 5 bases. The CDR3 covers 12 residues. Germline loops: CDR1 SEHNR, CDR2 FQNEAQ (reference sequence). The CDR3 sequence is CASSFGHTEAFF. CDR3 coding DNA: TGTGCCAGCAGCTTTGGGCACACTGAAGCTTTCTTT.

Here the CDR3 reads CASSGPTLDRGDQPQHF. Written as DNA, the CDR3 is TGTGCCAGCAGTGGACCGACCTTGGACAGGGGGGATCAGCCCCAGCATTTT. This rearrangement joins TRBV2 to TRBJ1-5, with 10 positions matching TRBD1. Per germline, CDR1 SNHLY and CDR2 FYNNEI. The CDR3 runs 17 residues. Trimming took 4 bases from V and 5 from J; bases not matched to a gene: 11.

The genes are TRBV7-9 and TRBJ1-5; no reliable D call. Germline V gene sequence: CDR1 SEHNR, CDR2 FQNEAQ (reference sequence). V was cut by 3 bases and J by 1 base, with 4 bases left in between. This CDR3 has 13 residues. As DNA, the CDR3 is TGTGCCAGCAGCTTGGCCAGCAATCAGCCCCAGCATTTT. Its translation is CASSLASNQPQHF.

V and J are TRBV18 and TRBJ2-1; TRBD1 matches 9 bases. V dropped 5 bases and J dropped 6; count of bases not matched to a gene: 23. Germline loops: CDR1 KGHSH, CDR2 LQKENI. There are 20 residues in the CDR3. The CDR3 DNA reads TGTGCCAGCTCATCAATTCTCAGGGCCGGCGTACTGGACAGGGGCAATGAGCAGTTCTTC. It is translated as CASSSILRAGVLDRGNEQFF.

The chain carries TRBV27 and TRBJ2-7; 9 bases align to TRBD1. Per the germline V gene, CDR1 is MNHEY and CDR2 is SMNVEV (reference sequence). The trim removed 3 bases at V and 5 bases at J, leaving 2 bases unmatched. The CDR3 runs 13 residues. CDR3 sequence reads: CASSFTGGHEQYF. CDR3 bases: TGTGCCAGCAGTTTCACAGGGGGCCACGAGCAGTACTTC.

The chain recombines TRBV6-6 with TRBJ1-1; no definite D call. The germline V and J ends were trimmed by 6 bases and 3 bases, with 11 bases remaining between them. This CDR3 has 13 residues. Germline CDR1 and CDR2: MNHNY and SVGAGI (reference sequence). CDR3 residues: CASSPSLDTEAFF. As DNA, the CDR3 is TGTGCCAGCAGCCCCAGCTTGGACACTGAAGCTTTCTTT.

The CDR3 coding sequence is TGTGCCAGCAGTTACTACCCGGCCCAAGAGACCCAGTACTTC. Residues: CASSYYPAQETQYF. The genes are TRBV6-6 and TRBJ2-5; no clear D gene. Germline V gene sequence: CDR1 MNHNY, CDR2 SVGAGI (reference sequence). The V gene lost 1 base and the J gene lost 1 base, with 7 bases spanning the gap. CDR3 length: 14 residues.

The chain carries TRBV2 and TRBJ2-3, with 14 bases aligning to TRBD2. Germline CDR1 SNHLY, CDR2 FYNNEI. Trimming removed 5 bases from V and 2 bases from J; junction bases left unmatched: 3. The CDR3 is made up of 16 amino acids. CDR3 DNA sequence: TGTGCCAGCAGTCTGGGACTAGCGGGGGACACAGATACGCAGTATTTT. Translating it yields CASSLGLAGDTDTQYF. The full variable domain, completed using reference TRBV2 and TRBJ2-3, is EPEVTQTPSHQVTQMGQEVILRCVPISNHLYFYWYRQILGQKVEFLVSFYNNEISEKSEIFDDQFSVERPDGSNFTLKIRSTKLEDSAMYFCASSLGLAGDTDTQYFGPGTRLTVL.

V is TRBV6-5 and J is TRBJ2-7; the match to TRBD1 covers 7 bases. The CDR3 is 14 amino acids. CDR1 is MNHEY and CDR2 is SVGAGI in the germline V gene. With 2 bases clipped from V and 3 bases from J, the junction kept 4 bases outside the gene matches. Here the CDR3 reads CASSYPGQFYEQYF. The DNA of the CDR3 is TGTGCCAGCAGTTACCCGGGACAGTTCTACGAGCAGTACTTC.

The CDR3 DNA sequence: TGTGCCAGCAGCTTAGAGTGGCCAGTCGGTGATGGCTACACCTTC. Translation gives CASSLEWPVGDGYTF. This chain links TRBV7-2 with TRBJ1-2; D call uncertain. The ends were cut back, 1 base at V and 6 bases at J, with 15 bases in the middle. Germline CDR1 SGHTA, CDR2 FQGNSA. There are 15 residues in the CDR3.

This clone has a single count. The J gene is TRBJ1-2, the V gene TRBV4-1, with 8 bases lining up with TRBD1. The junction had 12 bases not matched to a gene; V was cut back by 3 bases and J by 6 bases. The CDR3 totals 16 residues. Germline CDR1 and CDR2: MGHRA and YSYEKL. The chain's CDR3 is CASSHLQGASGNGYTF. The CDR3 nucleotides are TGCGCCAGCAGCCACCTCCAGGGGGCGTCGGGAAATGGCTACACCTTC.

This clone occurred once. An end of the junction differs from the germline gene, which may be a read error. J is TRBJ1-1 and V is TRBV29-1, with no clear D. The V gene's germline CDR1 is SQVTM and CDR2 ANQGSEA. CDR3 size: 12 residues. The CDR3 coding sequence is TGCAGCGCCACAGCGAGGAACCCTGAAGCTTTCTTT. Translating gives CSATARNPEAFF. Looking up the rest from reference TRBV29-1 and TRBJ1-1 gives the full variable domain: SAVISQKPSRDICQRGTSLTIQCQVDSQVTMMFWYRQQPGQSLTLIATANQGSEATYESGFVIDKFPISRPNLTFSTLTVSNMSPEDSSIYLCSATARNPEAFFGQGTRLTVV.

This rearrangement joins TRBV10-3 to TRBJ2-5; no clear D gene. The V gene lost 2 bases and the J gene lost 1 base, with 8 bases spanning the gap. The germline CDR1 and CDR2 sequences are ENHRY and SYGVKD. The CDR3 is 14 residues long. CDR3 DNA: TGTGCCATCAGTGAGATTGGATTCCAAGAGACCCAGTACTTC. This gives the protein CAISEIGFQETQYF.

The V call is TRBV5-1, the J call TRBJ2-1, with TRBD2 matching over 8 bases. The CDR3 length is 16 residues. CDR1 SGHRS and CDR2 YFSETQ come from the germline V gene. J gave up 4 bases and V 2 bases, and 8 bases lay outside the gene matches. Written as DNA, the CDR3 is TGCGCCAGCAGCTTAGTAGACGGGGGGGAGTACAATGAGCAGTTCTTC. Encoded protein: CASSLVDGGEYNEQFF.

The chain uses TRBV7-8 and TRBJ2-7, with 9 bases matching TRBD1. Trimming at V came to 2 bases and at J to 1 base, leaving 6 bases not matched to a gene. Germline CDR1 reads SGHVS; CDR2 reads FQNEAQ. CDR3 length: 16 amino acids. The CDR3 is CASSLSHRGPSYEQYF. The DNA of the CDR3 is TGTGCCAGCAGCTTAAGTCACAGGGGGCCTTCCTACGAGCAGTACTTC.

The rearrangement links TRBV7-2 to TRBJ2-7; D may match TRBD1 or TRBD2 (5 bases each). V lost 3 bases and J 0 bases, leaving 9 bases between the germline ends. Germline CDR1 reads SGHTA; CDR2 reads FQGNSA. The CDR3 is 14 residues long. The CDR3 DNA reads TGTGCCAGCAGCTTGTGGGGGAGCTCCTACGAGCAGTACTTC. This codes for CASSLWGSSYEQYF.

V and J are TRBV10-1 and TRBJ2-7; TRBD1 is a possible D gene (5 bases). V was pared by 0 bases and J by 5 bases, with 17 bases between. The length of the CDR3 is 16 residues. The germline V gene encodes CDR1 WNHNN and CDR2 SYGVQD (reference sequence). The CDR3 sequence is CASSESGDRPRDEQYF. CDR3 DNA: TGCGCCAGCAGTGAGTCCGGTGACAGACCCAGGGACGAGCAGTACTTC.

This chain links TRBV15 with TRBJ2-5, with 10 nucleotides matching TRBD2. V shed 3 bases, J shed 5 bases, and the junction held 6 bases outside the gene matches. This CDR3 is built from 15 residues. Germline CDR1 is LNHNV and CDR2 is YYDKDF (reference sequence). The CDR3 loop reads CATSRERGGLETQYF. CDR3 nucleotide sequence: TGTGCCACCAGCAGGGAGCGGGGGGGCCTCGAGACCCAGTACTTC.